These T cell receptor beta chains were read from a single sample in a study of blood T cell repertoires in COVID-19. Sequencing used immunoSEQ multiplex PCR; TCRdb keeps in-frame clones, though not all of them. The sample lists roughly 200,000 clones, about four fifths occurring once. Source material: peripheral blood. The receptors were gathered from a woman between 40 and 55 years old with COVID-19, enrolled during active disease. The CDR3 runs from the conserved cysteine through the conserved F or W. The D gene is left open where the match is weak. Not every row has a clone size; where given, it reads once, few, many or a size class.

v_gene	abundance	j_gene	d_gene	CDR3nt	CDR3aa
TRBV7-6	.	TRBJ2-1	.	TGTGCCAGCAGCCCCCTACCCGCCGACAGAATCAATGAGCAGTTCTTC	CASSPLPADRINEQFF
TRBV7-9	.	TRBJ2-1	TRBD1	TGTGCCAGCAGCACTATCTTTTCCGGGACAGGGGGCATGGATGAGCAGTTCTTC	CASSTIFSGTGGMDEQFF
TRBV4-1	.	TRBJ2-2	.	TGCGCCAGCAGCCAGGCTATTGGGAGGAGTCCCCGTACCGGGGAGCTGTTTTTT	CASSQAIGRSPRTGELFF
TRBV28	once	TRBJ2-5	TRBD1	TGTGCCAGCAGTTTCCACGTCCCAGGGACAGAATATACAAGCCAAGAGACCCAGTACTTC	CASSFHVPGTEYTSQETQYF
TRBV18	.	TRBJ1-4	.	TGTGCCAGCTCACCAGGACTCAAGGAAGCGGAAAAACTGTTTTTT	CASSPGLKEAEKLFF
TRBV11-2	.	TRBJ1-4	TRBD1	TGTGCCAGCAGCCCATCCGGGACAGATGAAAAACTGTTTTTT	CASSPSGTDEKLFF
TRBV30	.	TRBJ2-5	TRBD1	TGTGCCTGGAGTGAGGGGACAGGGGGCTTTGAGACCCAGTACTTC	CAWSEGTGGFETQYF
TRBV6-5	.	TRBJ1-4	.	TGTGCCAGCAGTCAGGGTTTAAATGAAAAACTGTTTTTT	CASSQGLNEKLFF
TRBV7-2	.	TRBJ2-2	.	TGTGCCAGCAGCGCTCAGGGTGCCCTTTACACCGGGGAGCTGTTTTTT	CASSAQGALYTGELFF
TRBV2	.	TRBJ1-5	TRBD1	TGTGCCAGCAGACTCGGACAGGCCAGGGGGTCCCAGCATTTT	CASRLGQARGSQHF
TRBV5-4	.	TRBJ2-7	.	TGTGCCAGCAGCCGGGGCCGGGACATCTACGAGCAGTACTTC	CASSRGRDIYEQYF
TRBV6-5	.	TRBJ2-1	.	TGTGCCAGCAGTTTAGGTCAGACTAATGAGCAGTTCTTC	CASSLGQTNEQFF
TRBV18	once	TRBJ2-1	TRBD1	TGTGCCAGCTCACCTAGCCCGGGACAGGGGGCGAATGAGCAGTTCTTC	CASSPSPGQGANEQFF
TRBV7-9	.	TRBJ2-1	TRBD2	TGTGCCAGCAGCTCCCTTATCCCCCCTAGCGGGAGGCAGGGTCAGTTCTTC	CASSSLIPPSGRQGQFF
TRBV7-6	.	TRBJ2-2	TRBD1	TGTGCCAGCAGCCAGGGACAGGGGTACACCGGGGAGCTGTTTTTT	CASSQGQGYTGELFF
TRBV7-6	.	TRBJ1-1	.	TGTGCCAGCAGCCGGACAGCCTTCGGGACTGAAGCTTTCTTT	CASSRTAFGTEAFF
TRBV28	many	TRBJ1-5	TRBD1	TGTGCCAGCAGTTCGGGACAGGGGTGGAATAGCAATCAGCCCCAGCATTTT	CASSSGQGWNSNQPQHF
TRBV2	.	TRBJ2-5	.	TGTGCCAGCAGTGAAGCGGTAGCTTCGACCCCCCAGTACTTC	CASSEAVASTPQYF
TRBV27	.	TRBJ2-1	.	TGTGCCAGCAGCCTTGACACATACAATGAGCAGTTCTTC	CASSLDTYNEQFF
TRBV7-8	once	TRBJ1-5	.	TGTGCCAGCAGCCTGACGCGGGGGACTCAGCCCCAGCATTTT	CASSLTRGTQPQHF
TRBV6-6	.	TRBJ1-2	TRBD1	TGTGCCAGCAGACCCCCGTCGGACAGGGGCCGACATGGCTACACCTTC	CASRPPSDRGRHGYTF
TRBV10-3	.	TRBJ1-5	.	TGTGCCATCAGTGAGTCGAGTCGTTTTGGCAATCAGCCCCAGCATTTT	CAISESSRFGNQPQHF
TRBV5-1	.	TRBJ1-1	.	TGCGCCAGCAGCTTGAGGGGTAGGGACACTGAAGCTTTCTTT	CASSLRGRDTEAFF
TRBV9	.	TRBJ1-1	.	TGTGCCAGCAGCGCCGCTACAGGGATGGGGACTGAAGCTTTCTTT	CASSAATGMGTEAFF
TRBV6-6	.	TRBJ2-5	TRBD2	TGTGCCAGCAGTCCCCCCGGGACTAGCGGGGGTTGGGGAGAGACCCAGTACTTC	CASSPPGTSGGWGETQYF
TRBV7-2	.	TRBJ2-2	TRBD1	TGTGCCAGCAGCTTAGGCAGGGGGCCCGGGGAGCTGTTTTTT	CASSLGRGPGELFF
TRBV7-3	.	TRBJ1-1	.	TGTGCCAGCAGTTATAAGGGGGACACTGAAGCTTTCTTT	CASSYKGDTEAFF
TRBV2	.	TRBJ1-2	.	TGTGCCAGCAGTGAAGACCAGGGTGGCGGCTACACCTTC	CASSEDQGGGYTF
TRBV28	.	TRBJ1-1	.	TGTGCCAGCAGCGCCTGGGGAGGGTTGTACACTGAAGCTTTCTTT	CASSAWGGLYTEAFF
TRBV28	.	TRBJ2-7	.	TGTGCCAGCAGCCTAGGGGACAACTACGAGCAGTACTTC	CASSLGDNYEQYF
TRBV12-3/TRBV12-4	.	TRBJ2-7	.	TGTGCCAGCACTTTCGGGGTACCGGACGAGCAGTACTTC	CASTFGVPDEQYF
TRBV3-1/TRBV3-2	few	TRBJ1-1	TRBD1	TGTGCCAGCAGCCCCATAGGGACAGGGGGGATGAACACTGAAGCTTTCTTT	CASSPIGTGGMNTEAFF
TRBV14	few	TRBJ2-2	.	TGTGCCAGCAGCCAAGACCTTACATATACCGGGGAGCTGTTTTTT	CASSQDLTYTGELFF
TRBV19	.	TRBJ2-1	.	TGTGCCACCCAAGACCCGACAGCGGGCTATGAGCAGTTCTTC	CATQDPTAGYEQFF
TRBV2	.	TRBJ2-1	.	TGTGCCAGCAGTGAAGACGCCGCGTCGATGTACAATGAGCAGTTCTTC	CASSEDAASMYNEQFF
TRBV30	.	TRBJ2-3	TRBD1	TGTGCCTGGAGTTCGGACAGGGGCACAGATACGCAGTATTTT	CAWSSDRGTDTQYF
TRBV12-3/TRBV12-4	.	TRBJ2-3	.	TGTGCCAGCAGTTTCCAAGATACGCAGTATTTT	CASSFQDTQYF
TRBV6-5	.	TRBJ1-4	.	TGTGCCAGCAGCAGGGGTGCCACTAATGAAAAACTGTTTTTT	CASSRGATNEKLFF
TRBV28	.	TRBJ1-5	TRBD1	TGTGCCAGCAGGACAGGGGTTATTCAACTGCCCCAGCATTTT	CASRTGVIQLPQHF
TRBV7-8	medium-sized	TRBJ2-1	TRBD2	TGTGCCAGCAGGATGGCCGCGACTAGCGGTCTCTTGAGCTCCTACAATGAGCAGTTCTTC	CASRMAATSGLLSSYNEQFF
TRBV6-5	.	TRBJ1-3	.	TGTGCCAGCAGTTACTCTAGGACAGCCTCTGGAAACACCATATATTTT	CASSYSRTASGNTIYF
TRBV28	.	TRBJ1-5	TRBD1	TGTGCCAGCAGTTTACAGGGGGCAGGGCAGCCCCAGCATTTT	CASSLQGAGQPQHF
TRBV19	.	TRBJ2-2	TRBD2	TGTGCCAGTAGTGAACTAGCGGGAGGTCGTACCGGGGAGCTGTTTTTT	CASSELAGGRTGELFF
TRBV10-3	.	TRBJ1-3	TRBD1	TGTGCCATCTCCGCGACAGGGGGAAACACCATATATTTT	CAISATGGNTIYF
TRBV2	.	TRBJ1-1	.	TGTGCTTCGGGGGGGGACACTGAAGCTTTCTTT	CASGGDTEAFF
TRBV19	.	TRBJ2-1	TRBD2	TGTGCCAGTAGTCCCACTAGCGGGACGGGCAATGAGCAGTTCTTC	CASSPTSGTGNEQFF
TRBV19	.	TRBJ1-3	.	TGTGCCAGTAGGAGACTCTCTGGAAACACCATATATTTT	CASRRLSGNTIYF
TRBV3-1/TRBV3-2	.	TRBJ1-2	.	TGTGCCAGCAGCCCCACCCGGGGAGGCGGCTACACCTTC	CASSPTRGGGYTF
TRBV7-9	.	TRBJ2-4	TRBD1	TGTGCCAGCAGCTTAGGGGACGGGACAGTCCTTTCCAAAAACATTCAGTACTTC	CASSLGDGTVLSKNIQYF
TRBV2	.	TRBJ2-2	TRBD2	TGTGCCAGCAGTGTTTCGAGCGGGAGAATGTGGGCCGGGGAGCTGTTTTTT	CASSVSSGRMWAGELFF
TRBV5-1	few	TRBJ2-7	.	TGCGCCAGCAGCTTGTCATCAGGGCGCTACGAGCAGTACTTC	CASSLSSGRYEQYF
TRBV11-2	.	TRBJ2-3	TRBD2	TGTGCCAGCAGCTTAGATCGGCCTAGCGGGGGTGCGCAGTATTTT	CASSLDRPSGGAQYF
TRBV7-2	.	TRBJ1-2	TRBD1	TGTGCCAGCAGCCCGGGACAGACTAACTATGGCTACACCTTC	CASSPGQTNYGYTF
TRBV5-1	few	TRBJ2-2	.	TGCGCCAGCGAGGCATCAGCTACCGGGGAGCTGTTTTTT	CASEASATGELFF
TRBV2	.	TRBJ2-7	TRBD2	TGTGCCAGCAAGAGGGGAGCGGGGTCTTCCTACGAGCAGTACTTC	CASKRGAGSSYEQYF